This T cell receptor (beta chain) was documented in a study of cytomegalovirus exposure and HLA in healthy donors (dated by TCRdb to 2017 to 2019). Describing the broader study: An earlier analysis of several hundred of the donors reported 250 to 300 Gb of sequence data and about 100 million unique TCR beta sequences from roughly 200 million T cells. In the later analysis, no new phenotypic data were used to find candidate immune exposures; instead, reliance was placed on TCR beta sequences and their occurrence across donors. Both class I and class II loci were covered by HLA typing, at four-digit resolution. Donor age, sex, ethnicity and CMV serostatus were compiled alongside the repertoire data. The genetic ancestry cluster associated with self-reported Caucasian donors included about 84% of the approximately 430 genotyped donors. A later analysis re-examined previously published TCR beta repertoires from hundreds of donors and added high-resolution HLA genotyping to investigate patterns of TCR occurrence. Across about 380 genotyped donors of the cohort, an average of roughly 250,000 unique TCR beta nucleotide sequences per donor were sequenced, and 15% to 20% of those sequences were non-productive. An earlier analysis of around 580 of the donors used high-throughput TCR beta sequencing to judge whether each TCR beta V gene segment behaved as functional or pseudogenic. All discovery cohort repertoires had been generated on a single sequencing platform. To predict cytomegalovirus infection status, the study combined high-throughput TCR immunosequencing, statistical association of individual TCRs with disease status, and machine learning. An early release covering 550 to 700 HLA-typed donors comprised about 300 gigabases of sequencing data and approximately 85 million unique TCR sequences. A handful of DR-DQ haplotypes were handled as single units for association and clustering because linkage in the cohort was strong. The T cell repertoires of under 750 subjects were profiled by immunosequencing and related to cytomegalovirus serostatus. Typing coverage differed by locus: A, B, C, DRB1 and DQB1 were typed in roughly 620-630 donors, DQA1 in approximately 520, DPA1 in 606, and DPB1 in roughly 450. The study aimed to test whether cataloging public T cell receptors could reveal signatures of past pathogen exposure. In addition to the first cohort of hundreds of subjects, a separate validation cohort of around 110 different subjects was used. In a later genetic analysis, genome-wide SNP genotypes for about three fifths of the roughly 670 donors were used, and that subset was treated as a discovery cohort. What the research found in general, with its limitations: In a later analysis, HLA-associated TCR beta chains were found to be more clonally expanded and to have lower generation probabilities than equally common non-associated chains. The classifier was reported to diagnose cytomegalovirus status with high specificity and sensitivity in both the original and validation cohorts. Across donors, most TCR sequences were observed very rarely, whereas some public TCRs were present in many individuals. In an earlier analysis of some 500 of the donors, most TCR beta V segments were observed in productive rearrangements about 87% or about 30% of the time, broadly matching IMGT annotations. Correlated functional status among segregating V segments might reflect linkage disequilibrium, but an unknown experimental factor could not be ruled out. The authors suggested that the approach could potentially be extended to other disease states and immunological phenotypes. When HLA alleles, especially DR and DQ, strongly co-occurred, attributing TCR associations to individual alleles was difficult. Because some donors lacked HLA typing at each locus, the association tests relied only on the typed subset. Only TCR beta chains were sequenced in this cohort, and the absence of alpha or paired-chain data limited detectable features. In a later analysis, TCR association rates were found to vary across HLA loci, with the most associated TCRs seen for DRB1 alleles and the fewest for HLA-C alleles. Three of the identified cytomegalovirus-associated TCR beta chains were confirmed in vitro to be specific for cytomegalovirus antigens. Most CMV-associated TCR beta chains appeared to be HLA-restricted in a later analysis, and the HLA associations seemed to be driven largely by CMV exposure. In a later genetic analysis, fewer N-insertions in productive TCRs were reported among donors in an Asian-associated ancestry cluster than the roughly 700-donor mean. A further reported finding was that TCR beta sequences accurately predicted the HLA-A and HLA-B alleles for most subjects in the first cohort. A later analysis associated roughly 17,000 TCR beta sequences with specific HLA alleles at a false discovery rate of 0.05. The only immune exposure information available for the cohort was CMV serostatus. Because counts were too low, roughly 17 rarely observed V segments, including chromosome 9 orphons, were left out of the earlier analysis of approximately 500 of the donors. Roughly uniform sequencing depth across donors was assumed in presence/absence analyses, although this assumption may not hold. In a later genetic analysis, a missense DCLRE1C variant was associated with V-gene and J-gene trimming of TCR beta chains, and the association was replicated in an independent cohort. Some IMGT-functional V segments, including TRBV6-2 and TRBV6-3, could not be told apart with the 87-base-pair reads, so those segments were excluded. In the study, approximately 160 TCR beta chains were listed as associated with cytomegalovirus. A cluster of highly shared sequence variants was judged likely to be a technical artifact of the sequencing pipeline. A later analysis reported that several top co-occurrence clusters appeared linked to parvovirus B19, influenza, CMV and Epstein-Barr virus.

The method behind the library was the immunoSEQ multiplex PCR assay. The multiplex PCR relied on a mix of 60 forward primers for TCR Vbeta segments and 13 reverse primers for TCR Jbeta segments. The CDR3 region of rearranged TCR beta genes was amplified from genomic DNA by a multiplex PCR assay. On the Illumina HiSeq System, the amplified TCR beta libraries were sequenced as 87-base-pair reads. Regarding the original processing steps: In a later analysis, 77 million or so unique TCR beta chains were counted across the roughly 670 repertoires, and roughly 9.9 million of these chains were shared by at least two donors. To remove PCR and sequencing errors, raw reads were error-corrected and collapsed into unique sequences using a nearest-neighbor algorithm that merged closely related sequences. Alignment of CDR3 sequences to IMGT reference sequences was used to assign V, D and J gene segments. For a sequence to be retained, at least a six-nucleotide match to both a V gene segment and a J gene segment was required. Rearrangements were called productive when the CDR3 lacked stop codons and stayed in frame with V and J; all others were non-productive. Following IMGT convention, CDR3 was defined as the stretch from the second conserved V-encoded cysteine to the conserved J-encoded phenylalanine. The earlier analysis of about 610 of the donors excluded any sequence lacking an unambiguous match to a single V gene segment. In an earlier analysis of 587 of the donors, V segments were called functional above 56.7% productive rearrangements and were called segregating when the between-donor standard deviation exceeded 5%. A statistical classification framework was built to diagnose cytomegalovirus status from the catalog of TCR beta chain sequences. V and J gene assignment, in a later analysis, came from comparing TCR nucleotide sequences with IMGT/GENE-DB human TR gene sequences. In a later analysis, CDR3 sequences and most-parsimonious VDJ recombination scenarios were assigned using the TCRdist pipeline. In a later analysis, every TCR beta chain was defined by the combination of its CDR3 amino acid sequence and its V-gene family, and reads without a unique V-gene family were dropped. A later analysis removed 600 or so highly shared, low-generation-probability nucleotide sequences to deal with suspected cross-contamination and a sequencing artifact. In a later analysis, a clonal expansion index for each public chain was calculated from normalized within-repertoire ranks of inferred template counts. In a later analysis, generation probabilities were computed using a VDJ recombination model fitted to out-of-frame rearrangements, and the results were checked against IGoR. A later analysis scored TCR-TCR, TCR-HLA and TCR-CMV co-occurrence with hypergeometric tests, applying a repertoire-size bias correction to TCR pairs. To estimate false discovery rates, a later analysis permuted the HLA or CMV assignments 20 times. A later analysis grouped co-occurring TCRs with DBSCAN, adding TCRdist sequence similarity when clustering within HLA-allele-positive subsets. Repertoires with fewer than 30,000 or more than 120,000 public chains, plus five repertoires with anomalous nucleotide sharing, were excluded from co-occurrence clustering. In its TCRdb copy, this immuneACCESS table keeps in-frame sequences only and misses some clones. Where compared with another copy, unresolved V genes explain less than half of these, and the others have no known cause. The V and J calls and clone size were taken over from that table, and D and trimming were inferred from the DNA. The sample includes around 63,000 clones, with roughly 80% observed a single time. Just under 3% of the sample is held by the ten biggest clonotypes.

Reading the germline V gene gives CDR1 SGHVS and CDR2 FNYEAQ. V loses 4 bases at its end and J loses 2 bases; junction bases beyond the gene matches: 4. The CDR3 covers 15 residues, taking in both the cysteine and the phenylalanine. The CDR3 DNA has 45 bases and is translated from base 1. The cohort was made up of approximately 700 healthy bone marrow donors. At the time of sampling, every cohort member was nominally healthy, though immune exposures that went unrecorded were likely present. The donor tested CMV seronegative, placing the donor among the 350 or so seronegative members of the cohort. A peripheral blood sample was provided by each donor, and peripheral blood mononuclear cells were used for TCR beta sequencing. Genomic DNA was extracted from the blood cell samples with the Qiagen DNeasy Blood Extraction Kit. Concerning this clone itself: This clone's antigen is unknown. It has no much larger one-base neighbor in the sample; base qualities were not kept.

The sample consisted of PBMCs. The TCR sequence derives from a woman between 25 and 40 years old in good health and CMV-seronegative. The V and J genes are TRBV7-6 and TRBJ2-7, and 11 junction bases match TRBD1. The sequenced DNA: TGTGCCAGCAGCTCGGACAGGGGGCAAACCTACGAGCAGTACTTC. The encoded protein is CASSSDRGQTYEQYF.